The present entry profiles one T cell receptor (beta chain) with its context. Its antigen has not been determined. No base quality information exists; no much larger clone differs at one position. Each collaborating institution followed its own protocols to collect whole blood in K2EDTA tubes. Collaborator samples were shipped for TCRbeta analysis as frozen whole blood, isolated PBMCs, or DNA extracted from either sample type. This sample is part of a study of blood T cell repertoires in COVID-19 (dated by TCRdb to about 2020). In the study overall: Samples from collaborators originated in the United States, Italy and Spain and spanned both the acute and convalescent phases of COVID-19. The samples were drawn from two sources: the first 160 participants of the ongoing ImmuneRACE study, and over 950 subjects contributed by 6 global collaborators. A freely available public database, intended as a resource for researchers studying the immune response to SARS-CoV-2, is where the repertoires were released. Sample metadata almost always included a de-identified subject ID, COVID-19 status, age in years and sex. Deeply sampled blood TCRbeta repertoires from subjects exposed to, actively infected with, or recovered from COVID-19 were included in the dataset. Where available, HLA class I and class II types were taken from metadata supplied by the sample provider and were not determined by assay-based typing. The prospective study material was composed of cDNA or gDNA derived from T cells, B-cell-depleted T cells, or PBMCs.

Study-level results and caveats: The quantity of clinical and demographic metadata differed by source and by participant and was supplied without curation.

V gives up 8 bases and J gives up 4 bases, and the segment between their germline ends measures 17 bases. The CDR3, cysteine through phenylalanine, is 15 amino acids long. Solely the CDR3 DNA is kept, with 45 bases framed from the first base. CDR1 and CDR2 were assigned from the germline V gene as MNHEY and SVGAGI. TCRbeta CDR3 regions were amplified from genomic DNA by means of the immunoSEQ Assay, a bias-controlled multiplex PCR. Turning to the authors' computational methods: The number of nucleated cells in each sample was estimated from the amplification of reference gene primers within the assay. Sequence reads were collapsed and filtered to measure the absolute abundance of every unique TCRbeta CDR3 rearrangement. Productive Simpson clonality was computed per sample as the square root of Simpson's diversity index over productive rearrangements. TCRdb limited this immuneACCESS table to in-frame rearrangements with V and J called. A share of clones is missing; checked studies link under half to unresolved V genes, and the rest is unexplained. V, J and clone size are those of that table, while D and trimming were read from the DNA. Present in this sample are tens of thousands of clones, more than 70% of which were seen just once. The ten largest clones add up to under 8% of the sample.

Sequencing was performed on peripheral blood. The sequence came from a human donor with acute or convalescent COVID-19. The donor label of this sample is uncertain. The V and J segments used are TRBV6-5 and TRBJ2-2; perhaps TRBD2 is the D gene, with 7 bases matching. The DNA sequence is as follows: TGTGCCAGCGCTTGGGAGGGGGGTGCCACCGGGGAGCTGTTTTTT. Its translation reads: CASAWEGGATGELFF.